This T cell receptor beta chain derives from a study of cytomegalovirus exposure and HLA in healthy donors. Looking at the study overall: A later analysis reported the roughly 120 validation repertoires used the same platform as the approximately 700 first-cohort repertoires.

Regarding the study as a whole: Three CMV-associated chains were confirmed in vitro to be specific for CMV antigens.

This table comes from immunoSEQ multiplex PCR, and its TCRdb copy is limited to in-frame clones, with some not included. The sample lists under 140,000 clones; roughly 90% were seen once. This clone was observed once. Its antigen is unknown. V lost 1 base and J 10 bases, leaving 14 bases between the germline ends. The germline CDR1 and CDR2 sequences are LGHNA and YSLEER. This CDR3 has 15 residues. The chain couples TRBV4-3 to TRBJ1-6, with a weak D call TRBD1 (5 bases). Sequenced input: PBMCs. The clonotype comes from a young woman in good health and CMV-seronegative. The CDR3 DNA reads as TGCGCCAGCAGCCAAGTATCCGGGGGGGTCTCACCCCTCCACTTT. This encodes CASSQVSGGVSPLHF.